These T cell receptor beta chains were read from a single sample in a study of T cell responses to AZD1222 COVID-19 vaccine. Sequencing was performed with immunoSEQ multiplex PCR; in TCRdb, only in-frame clones are kept and a portion is missing. This table has roughly 140,000 clones, around 90% appearing once. The sequences come from peripheral blood, collected on day 0 of MenACWY control vaccination. These receptors all stem from an adult in good health. The CDR3 runs from the conserved cysteine through the conserved F or W. Fields, in order: J gene, clone size, V gene, D gene, CDR3 DNA, CDR3 protein. The D gene is left open where the match is weak. The size field is filled for only some rows; it gives once, few, many or a size class.

TRBJ2-1	-	TRBV6-1	-	TGTGCCAGCAGTGATGTTTTCGGGGGAGGCGATGAGCAGTTCTTC	CASSDVFGGGDEQFF
TRBJ1-5	-	TRBV7-7	-	TGTGCTAGCAGCTTAGATTACCGTAGGGTTTCAAGCAATCAGCCCCAGCATTTT	CASSLDYRRVSSNQPQHF
TRBJ1-2	-	TRBV5-1	-	TGCGCCAGCAGCACTTCCGGGACGGTGCGTTCGGGCTACACCTTC	CASSTSGTVRSGYTF
TRBJ2-5	-	TRBV7-9	-	TGTGCCAGCAGCTTAACCGGGACATACCAAGAGACCCAGTACTTC	CASSLTGTYQETQYF
TRBJ2-3	-	TRBV29-1	TRBD2	TGCAGCGTTGTCCCCGCGGGGGGCAAAACAGATACGCAGTATTTT	CSVVPAGGKTDTQYF
TRBJ1-3	-	TRBV28	-	TGTGCCAGCAGTCCCCCCCGGCTCTCTGGAAACACCATATATTTT	CASSPPRLSGNTIYF
TRBJ1-2	-	TRBV18	TRBD1	TGTGCCAGCTCACTTCGCCAGGGGGTAAATAACCTTGACTATGGCTACACCTTC	CASSLRQGVNNLDYGYTF
TRBJ2-1	-	TRBV2	TRBD1	TGTGCCAGCAGTGAAAGACAGGGGAACTACAATGAGCAGTTCTTC	CASSERQGNYNEQFF
TRBJ2-2	once	TRBV29-1	-	TGCAGCGTTGAAGCGTCCCAGAAGGGGACCGGGGAGCTGTTTTTT	CSVEASQKGTGELFF
TRBJ2-2	-	TRBV7-8	-	TGTGCCAGCAGCTGGGGGCGGGGGTTTAGGAACACCGGGGAGCTGTTTTTT	CASSWGRGFRNTGELFF
TRBJ1-2	-	TRBV10-3	TRBD1	TGTGCCATCACCGGGACAGGGAATGGCTACACCTTC	CAITGTGNGYTF
TRBJ2-7	-	TRBV5-4	TRBD1	TGTGCCAGCAGCTTGGGACAGGGGGCGGAACAGTACTTC	CASSLGQGAEQYF
TRBJ1-1	-	TRBV5-8	TRBD1	TGTGCCAGCAGCTTCGAGACAGGGACTAACACTGAAGCTTTCTTT	CASSFETGTNTEAFF
TRBJ2-1	-	TRBV4-1	-	TGCGCCAGCAGCCGATTCCTGGAGGGGGCTCAATGGTTTTTCGGCAATGAGCAGTTCTTC	CASSRFLEGAQWFFGNEQFF
TRBJ2-1	-	TRBV6-4	TRBD1	TGTGCCAGCAGTGACTCGGGGACAGGGGGCGGTGAGCAGTTCTTC	CASSDSGTGGGEQFF
TRBJ2-4	-	TRBV5-4	-	TGTGCCAGCAGCCGGGGGGCGAATTCCCTAGCCAAAAACATTCAGTACTTC	CASSRGANSLAKNIQYF
TRBJ2-3	-	TRBV10-3	TRBD2	TGTGCCATCAGTTACACTAGCGGGAGGATAGATCCAGATACGCAGTATTTT	CAISYTSGRIDPDTQYF
TRBJ2-3	-	TRBV27	-	TGTGCCAGCAGTTTATATAGTCAAAGCACAGATACGCAGTATTTT	CASSLYSQSTDTQYF
TRBJ2-2	once	TRBV7-6	-	TGTGCCAGCAGCTTAGTGTCTGGGGCGAGCACCGGGGAGCTGTTTTTT	CASSLVSGASTGELFF
TRBJ1-1	-	TRBV19	-	TGTGCCAGTAGTATAGTTACAAGCGGCGGAGCTTTCTTT	CASSIVTSGGAFF
TRBJ1-2	-	TRBV11-2	-	TGTGCCAGCAGCTTAGCGCCGCAGGGCTATGGCTACACCTTC	CASSLAPQGYGYTF
TRBJ2-6	-	TRBV30	-	TGTGCCTGGAGTGGGTTCTCGAGCTCTGGGGCCAACGTCCTGACTTTC	CAWSGFSSSGANVLTF
TRBJ1-2	-	TRBV27	-	TGTGCCAGCAGCCCCGGGGCTAACTATGGCTACACCTTC	CASSPGANYGYTF
TRBJ1-3	-	TRBV3-1/TRBV3-2	-	TGTGCCAGCAGCCAACATGGGACTCAACCGGGAAACACCATATATTTT	CASSQHGTQPGNTIYF
TRBJ2-2	-	TRBV9	TRBD1	TGTGCCAGCAGCGTAGGGCCAGCAGGGGGAGAGGGTGGCGGGGAGCTGTTTTTT	CASSVGPAGGEGGGELFF
TRBJ1-6	-	TRBV11-2	TRBD1	TGTGCCAGCAGCTTGGGACAGCAGAAGAATTCACCCCTCCACTTT	CASSLGQQKNSPLHF
TRBJ2-7	-	TRBV24-1	-	TGTGCCACCTCTAGGGGATACGAGCAGTACTTC	CATSRGYEQYF
TRBJ2-7	-	TRBV6-5	-	TGTGCCCGTGGAGGGGGCAACAACTCCTACGAGCAGTACTTC	CARGGGNNSYEQYF